What follows are 14 T cell receptor beta chains derived from one specimen sequenced in a study of shared clonotypes between healthy human individuals. Sequencing was performed with immunoSEQ multiplex PCR; in TCRdb, only in-frame clones are kept and a portion is missing. The profile shows some 2 million clones, 85% to 95% of them singletons. Input material: naive CD4+ T cells sorted from blood. Stated subset: CD45RA+ positively selected. The receptors here all came from a man between 18 and 35 years old in good health.

This chain uses TRBV7-9 with TRBJ1-4; maybe TRBD1 (5 bases). CDR1 and CDR2 (germline): SEHNR, FQNEAQ (reference sequence). CDR3 length: 13 residues. The ends were cut back, 5 bases at V and 4 bases at J, with 8 bases in the middle. CDR3 loop: CASSHGGNEKLFF. CDR3 DNA sequence: TGTGCCAGCAGCCATGGGGGTAATGAAAAACTGTTTTTT.

V and J are TRBV25-1 and TRBJ2-5; perhaps TRBD1 as D (6 bases). The V gene's germline CDR1 is MGHDK and CDR2 SYGVNS. The CDR3 consists of 13 residues. Trimming shortened V by 4 bases and J by 1 base, and 7 bases separated the two germline ends. The CDR3 DNA is TGTGCCAGCAGTGTCAGGGGCCAAGAGACCCAGTACTTC. Translated, it gives CASSVRGQETQYF.

This chain's CDR3 is CASTLRGLVSTDTQYF. DNA of the CDR3: TGTGCCAGCACCCTAAGAGGTCTAGTCTCCACAGATACGCAGTATTTT. The rearrangement joins TRBV7-2 to TRBJ2-3; D not resolved. Looked up from germline, CDR1 is SGHTA and CDR2 is FQGNSA. The CDR3 consists of 16 residues. Trimming took off 7 bases at V and 2 bases at J, with 19 bases between the two ends.

The chain recombines TRBV27 with TRBJ2-7; a possible D gene is TRBD1 (7 bases). V shed 2 bases and J shed 5 bases, with 19 bases lying between them. The CDR3 contains 16 residues. Germline V lookup: CDR1 MNHEY, CDR2 SMNVEV (reference sequence). CDR3 nucleotide sequence: TGTGCCAGCAGTTTAGTCAGGGGGGTTACTCTCCACGAGCAGTACTTC. It translates to CASSLVRGVTLHEQYF.

The chain carries TRBV15 and TRBJ1-5; a weak D match, TRBD1 (5 bases). This CDR3 region has 15 residues. The germline V and J ends were trimmed by 0 bases and 4 bases, with 10 bases remaining between them. CDR1 and CDR2 from the germline V gene are LNHNV and YYDKDF (reference sequence). CDR3 protein: CATSRDGGRNQPQHF. In DNA form, the CDR3 reads TGTGCCACCAGCAGAGATGGGGGACGAAATCAGCCCCAGCATTTT.

The rearrangement links TRBV9 to TRBJ1-1; D is undetermined. Trimming shortened V by 0 bases and J by 11 bases, and 14 bases separated the two germline ends. This CDR3 has 13 amino acids. Germline-derived CDR1 and CDR2 are SGDLS and YYNGEE. The CDR3 spells CASSVDGSGSAFF. CDR3 DNA sequence: TGTGCCAGCAGCGTAGACGGGTCGGGGTCGGCTTTCTTT. The variable domain in full, with the rest retrieved from reference TRBV9 and TRBJ1-1, is DSGVTQTPKHLITATGQRVTLRCSPRSGDLSVYWYQQSLDQGLQFLIQYYNGEERAKGNILERFSAQQFPDLHSELNLSSLELGDSALYFCASSVDGSGSAFFGQGTRLTVV.

Turning to this clone: The junction and the germline gene differ at one end; a read error may be behind it. The chain recombines TRBV7-2 with TRBJ1-3, with TRBD1 matching over 9 bases. This CDR3 has 13 amino acids. CDR1 and CDR2 (germline): SGHTA, FQGNSA. CDR3 nucleotide sequence: TGTGCCAGCAGCTCAAGGACAGGGGTAGGAGTAAAATTT. Protein: CASSSRTGVGVKF.

This chain joins TRBV5-1 and TRBJ2-3, with 8 bases fitting TRBD1. This CDR3 contains 16 residues. Germline CDR1 and CDR2: SGHRS and YFSETQ. V dropped 0 bases and J dropped 0; count of bases not matched to a gene: 3. This chain's CDR3 is CASSLGNRGSTDTQYF. The CDR3 DNA reads as TGCGCCAGCAGCTTGGGGAACAGGGGGAGCACAGATACGCAGTATTTT.

The chain joins TRBV25-1 to TRBJ2-3; possibly TRBD1 for D (6 bases). Per germline, CDR1 MGHDK and CDR2 SYGVNS. The V end was cut by 8 bases, the J end by 0 bases, with 12 bases between. The CDR3 runs 14 residues. Written as DNA, the CDR3 is TGTGCCAGCTCTACAGGGCTTAGCACAGATACGCAGTATTTT. Its protein product is CASSTGLSTDTQYF.

This clone was seen more than once but under ten times. The genes are TRBV7-9 and TRBJ2-7; 8 nucleotides line up with TRBD1. This CDR3 region has 13 residues. Germline V gives CDR1 SEHNR, CDR2 FQNEAQ (reference sequence). The ends lost 5 bases at V and 6 bases at J; junction bases unmatched: 6. CDR3 DNA sequence: TGTGCCAGCAGCGCGGCAGGGGGCGGCGAGCAGTACTTC. Its translation is CASSAAGGGEQYF.

The rearrangement uses TRBV7-7 and TRBJ2-5, with D perhaps TRBD1 (6 bases). This CDR3 is built from 14 residues. Germline CDR1 SSHAT, CDR2 FNYEAQ (reference sequence). The DNA of the CDR3 is TGTGCTAGCTCCCAGGGGTACGGTGTGGAGACCCAGTACTTC. As protein: CASSQGYGVETQYF.

This clone was seen just once. A read error may produce the germline difference seen at one junction end. V gene TRBV19 combines with J gene TRBJ1-5; the match to TRBD1 covers 7 bases. The CDR3 totals 14 residues. The germline V gene encodes CDR1 LNHDA and CDR2 SQIVND (reference sequence). CDR3 bases: TGTGCCAGTAGTGTAGAACAGGGGTATCAGCCCCAGCATTTT. It codes for CASSVEQGYQPQHF.

On this clone: This same CDR3 is encoded by further DNA sequences in the sample. This chain uses TRBV7-2 with TRBJ2-5, with D unresolved. Germline values: CDR1 SGHTA, CDR2 FQGNSA. V lost 4 bases to trimming and J lost 2 bases, with 2 bases between them. CDR3 length equals 11 residues. The CDR3 region has the DNA TGTGCCAGCAGCTCGCAAGAGACCCAGTACTTC. It encodes CASSSQETQYF. Based on the CDR3 plus reference TRBV7-2 and TRBJ2-5, the full variable domain is GAGVSQSPSNKVTEKGKDVELRCDPISGHTALYWYRQSLGQGLEFLIYFQGNSAPDKSGLPSDRFSAERTGGSVSTLTIQRTQQEDSAVYLCASSSQETQYFGPGTRLLVL.

This clone was counted a single time. The rearrangement uses TRBV6-4 and TRBJ2-1; 10 nucleotides match TRBD2. After removal of 0 bases from V and 8 bases from J, the junction contained 7 bases not matched to a gene. This CDR3 region has 16 residues. Germline V gene sequence: CDR1 MRHNA, CDR2 SNTAGT. This CDR3 is CASSDSWLAGEHEQFF. CDR3 coding DNA: TGTGCCAGCAGTGACTCGTGGCTAGCGGGAGAGCATGAGCAGTTCTTC.